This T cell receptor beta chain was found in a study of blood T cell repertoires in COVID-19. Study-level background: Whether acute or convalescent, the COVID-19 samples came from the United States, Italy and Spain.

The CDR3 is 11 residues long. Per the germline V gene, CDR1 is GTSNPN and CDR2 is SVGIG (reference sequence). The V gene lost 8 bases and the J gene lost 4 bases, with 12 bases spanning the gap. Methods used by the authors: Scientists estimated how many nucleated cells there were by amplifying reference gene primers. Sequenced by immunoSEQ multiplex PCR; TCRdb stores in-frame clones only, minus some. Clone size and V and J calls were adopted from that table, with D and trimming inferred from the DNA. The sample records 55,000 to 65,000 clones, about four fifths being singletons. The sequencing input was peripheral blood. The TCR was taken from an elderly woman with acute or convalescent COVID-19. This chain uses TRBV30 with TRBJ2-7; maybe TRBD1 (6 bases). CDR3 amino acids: CAARTVYEQYF. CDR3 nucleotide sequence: TGTGCCGCACGGACAGTTTACGAGCAGTACTTC.